This T cell receptor (beta chain) was sequenced in a study of early T cells in non-severe SARS-CoV-2 infection. Each cDNA molecule carried a unique molecular identifier. One entry per CDR3 protein results from TCRdb running MiXCR on the 5' RACE reads. This table holds some 81,000 distinct CDR3 sequences, about 17% found once. CDR1 and CDR2 (germline): LNHDA, SQIVND (reference sequence). V gave up 2 bases and J gave up 0 bases; unmatched junction bases: 5. The CDR3 extends over 16 amino acids. The sample comprised whole blood. The rearrangement joins TRBV19 to TRBJ2-5; 8 nucleotides match TRBD2. The receptor comes from an adult who was a healthcare worker with PCR-confirmed SARS-CoV-2 infection or an uninfected control (not recorded which). In nucleotides, the CDR3 is TGTGCCAGTAGTATAAGAGCTAGCGGGTACCAAGAGACCCAGTACTTC. Residues: CASSIRASGYQETQYF.